The clone carrying this TCR beta chain has a handful of counts. Its antigen is not identified. The CDR3 runs to 14 residues. V lost 0 bases to trimming and J lost 4 bases, with 8 bases between them. Germline CDR1 and CDR2: SGHRS and YFSETQ. Assay used: immunoSEQ multiplex PCR; TCRdb lists only in-frame clones, some missing. The sample contains about 220,000 clones, about 90% of which appear only once. This sample is drawn from a study of cytomegalovirus exposure and HLA in healthy donors. On the study more broadly: Later analysis reported that the roughly 130 validation repertoires shared the platform of the approximately 670 first-cohort repertoires.

Study conclusions and caveats: Specific recognition of CMV antigens was confirmed in vitro for a few chains (all CMV-associated).

The V call is TRBV5-1, the J call TRBJ1-3, with D unclear. The clonotype comes from a woman aged 18-29 years in good health and CMV-seronegative. Sequencing was done on a sample of PBMCs. In DNA form, the CDR3 reads TGCGCCAGCAGCTTGGCCAGTCCGGGAAACACCATATATTTT. Residues: CASSLASPGNTIYF.